This is a list of T cell receptor beta chains from one sample in a study of early T cells in non-severe SARS-CoV-2 infection. MiXCR, applied by TCRdb to the 5' RACE reads, yields one record per CDR3 protein. Here the sample spans tens of thousands of distinct CDR3 sequences, about 10% being singletons. Sequenced sample: whole blood. The receptors come from an adult who was a healthcare worker with PCR-confirmed SARS-CoV-2 infection or an uninfected control (not recorded which). The CDR3 runs from the conserved cysteine through the conserved F or W. D genes are given only for firm matches. Clone size is given for some rows only: seen once, a few or many times, or a class if the clone is expanded.

d_call j_call clone_size v_call cdr3_nt cdr3_aa
- TRBJ2-3 - TRBV6-1 TGTGCCAGCAGTGAGGGCCGTTGGGATACGCAGTATTTT CASSEGRWDTQYF
TRBD2 TRBJ2-2 few TRBV30 TGTGCCTGGAGACGGGGGGTACGGACCGGGGAGCTGTTTTTT CAWRRGVRTGELFF
- TRBJ1-2 - TRBV6-6 TGTGCCAGCGTGTCCCGGGGGCGCTTTGGCTACACCTTC CASVSRGRFGYTF
- TRBJ1-1 many TRBV5-1 TGCGCCAGCAGCTTGGTATCGTCAGGGTACACTGAAGCTTTCTTT CASSLVSSGYTEAFF
- TRBJ2-1 - TRBV5-4 TGTGCCAGCAGCTCTAAACAGAGCTCCTACAATGAGCAGTTCTTC CASSSKQSSYNEQFF
- TRBJ1-1 many TRBV3-1 TGTGCCAGCAGCCAAGCGATTACGGCCCGCGAAGCTTTCTTT CASSQAITAREAFF
- TRBJ1-5 - TRBV18 TGTGCCAGCTCACCAGGCGAGATCCAGCCCCAGCATTTT CASSPGEIQPQHF
- TRBJ2-7 many TRBV11-2 TGTGCCAGCAGCTTAGGACCTCGGACAGCGGGCGAGCAGTACTTC CASSLGPRTAGEQYF
TRBD2 TRBJ2-1 few TRBV12-3/TRBV12-4 TGTGCCAGCAGTTTTATCTGGGGGGGGTCGGACAATGAGCAGTTCTTC CASSFIWGGSDNEQFF
- TRBJ1-5 few TRBV18 TGTGCCAGCTCACCACCAGGGGGTCAGCCCCAGCATTTT CASSPPGGQPQHF
- TRBJ1-2 - TRBV5-1 TGCGCCAGCAGTCAGGGTATAGACTATGGCTACACCTTC CASSQGIDYGYTF
- TRBJ2-3 - TRBV12-3/TRBV12-4 TGTGCCAGCAGTTCGGGGGCCGCGGGAGTCGCAGATACGCAGTATTTT CASSSGAAGVADTQYF
- TRBJ2-3 many TRBV10-3 TGTGCCATCAGGTGGACAGCTAGCACAGATACGCAGTATTTT CAIRWTASTDTQYF
TRBD2 TRBJ2-5 many TRBV6-1 TGTGCCAGCAGTGATTGGAGCGGGGGGACCCAGTACTTC CASSDWSGGTQYF
- TRBJ2-7 many TRBV12-3/TRBV12-4 TGTGCCAGCAGTTTAGTGGTTAGCGGCATCTCCTACGAGCAGTACTTC CASSLVVSGISYEQYF